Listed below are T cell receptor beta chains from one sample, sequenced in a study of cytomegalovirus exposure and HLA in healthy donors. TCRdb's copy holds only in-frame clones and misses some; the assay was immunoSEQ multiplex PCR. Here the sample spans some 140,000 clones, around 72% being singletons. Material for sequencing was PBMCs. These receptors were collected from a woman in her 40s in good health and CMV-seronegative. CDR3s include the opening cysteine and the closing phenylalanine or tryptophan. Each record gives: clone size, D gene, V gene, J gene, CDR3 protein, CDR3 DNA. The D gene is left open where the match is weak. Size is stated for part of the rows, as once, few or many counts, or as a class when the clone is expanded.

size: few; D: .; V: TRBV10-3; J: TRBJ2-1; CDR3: CAISESQVTYNEQFF; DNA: TGTGCCATCAGTGAGTCACAGGTAACCTACAATGAGCAGTTCTTC
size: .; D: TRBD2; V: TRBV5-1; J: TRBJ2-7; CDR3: CASSLESSGVSYEQYF; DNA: TGCGCCAGCAGCTTGGAGTCTAGCGGGGTGTCGTACGAGCAGTACTTC
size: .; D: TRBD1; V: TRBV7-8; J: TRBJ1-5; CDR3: CASSLVPGQGFQPQHF; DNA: TGTGCCAGCAGCTTAGTCCCGGGACAGGGTTTTCAGCCCCAGCATTTT
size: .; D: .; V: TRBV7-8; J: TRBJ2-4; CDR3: CASSLAGGEYIQYF; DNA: TGTGCCAGCAGCTTAGCCGGCGGGGAATACATTCAGTACTTC
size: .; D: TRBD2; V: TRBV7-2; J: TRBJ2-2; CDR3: CASSSPSSGLAYGELFF; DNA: TGTGCCAGCAGTTCCCCATCTTCGGGACTAGCTTACGGGGAGCTGTTTTTT
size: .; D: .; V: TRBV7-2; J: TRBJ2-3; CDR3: CASSLAVGGTDTQYF; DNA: TGTGCCAGCAGCCTCGCGGTGGGGGGAACAGATACGCAGTATTTT
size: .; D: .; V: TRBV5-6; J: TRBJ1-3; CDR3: CASSLVQGTGNTIYF; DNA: TGTGCCAGCAGCTTGGTTCAGGGGACTGGAAACACCATATATTTT
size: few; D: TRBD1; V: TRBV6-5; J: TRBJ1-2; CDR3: CASSFSLDRGRDGYTF; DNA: TGTGCCAGCAGTTTTTCCCTCGACAGGGGGCGTGATGGCTACACCTTC
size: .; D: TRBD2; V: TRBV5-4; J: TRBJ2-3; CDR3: CASRSGTSGSTDTQYF; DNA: TGTGCCAGCAGGTCCGGGACTAGCGGAAGCACAGATACGCAGTATTTT
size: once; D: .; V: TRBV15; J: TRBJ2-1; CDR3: CATSREGGRTTYEQFF; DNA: TGTGCCACCAGCAGAGAGGGGGGAAGGACTACATATGAGCAGTTCTTC
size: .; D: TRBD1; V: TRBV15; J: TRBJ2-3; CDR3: CATSSRGRGTDTQYF; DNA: TGTGCCACCAGCAGCAGGGGGCGTGGCACAGATACGCAGTATTTT
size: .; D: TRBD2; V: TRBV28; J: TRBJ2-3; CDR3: CASSHSRGRGGTDTQYF; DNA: TGTGCCAGCAGTCACTCCCGGGGGCGGGGGGGAACAGATACGCAGTATTTT
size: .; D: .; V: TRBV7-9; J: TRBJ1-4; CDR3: CASKRVPALGRSNEKLFF; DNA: TGTGCCAGCAAAAGAGTTCCAGCGTTGGGGAGGAGTAATGAAAAACTGTTTTTT
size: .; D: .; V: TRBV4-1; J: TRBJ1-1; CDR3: CASSQEPLNTEAFF; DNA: TGCGCCAGCAGCCAAGAGCCCCTAAACACTGAAGCTTTCTTT
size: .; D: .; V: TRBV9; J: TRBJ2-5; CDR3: CASSTRTDVLETQYF; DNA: TGTGCCAGCAGCACCCGGACAGACGTCTTGGAGACCCAGTACTTC
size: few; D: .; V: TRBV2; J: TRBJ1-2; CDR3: CASSENRRENYGYTF; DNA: TGTGCCAGCAGTGAAAACAGGCGGGAGAACTATGGCTACACCTTC
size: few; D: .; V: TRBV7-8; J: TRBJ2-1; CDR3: CASSLSSSSYNEQFF; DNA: TGTGCCAGCAGCTTGAGCTCTAGCTCCTACAATGAGCAGTTCTTC
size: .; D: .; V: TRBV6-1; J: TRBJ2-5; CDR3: CASSAQGRRETQYF; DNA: TGTGCCAGCAGTGCACAGGGTAGGCGAGAGACCCAGTACTTC
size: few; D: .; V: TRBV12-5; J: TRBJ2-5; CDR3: CASGLDGEHQYF; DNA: TGTGCTAGTGGTTTGGACGGGGAACACCAGTACTTC
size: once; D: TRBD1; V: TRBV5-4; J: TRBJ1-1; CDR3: CASSLGTGGTEAFF; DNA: TGTGCCAGCAGCTTGGGGACAGGGGGAACTGAAGCTTTCTTT
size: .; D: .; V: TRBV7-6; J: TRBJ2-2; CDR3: CASSLSYRDSLPGYTGELFF; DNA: TGTGCCAGCAGCTTATCCTACCGGGACTCCCTCCCCGGGTACACCGGGGAGCTGTTTTTT
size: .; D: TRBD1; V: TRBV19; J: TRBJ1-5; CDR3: CASKGDRLNQPQHF; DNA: TGTGCCAGTAAGGGGGACAGGCTAAATCAGCCCCAGCATTTT